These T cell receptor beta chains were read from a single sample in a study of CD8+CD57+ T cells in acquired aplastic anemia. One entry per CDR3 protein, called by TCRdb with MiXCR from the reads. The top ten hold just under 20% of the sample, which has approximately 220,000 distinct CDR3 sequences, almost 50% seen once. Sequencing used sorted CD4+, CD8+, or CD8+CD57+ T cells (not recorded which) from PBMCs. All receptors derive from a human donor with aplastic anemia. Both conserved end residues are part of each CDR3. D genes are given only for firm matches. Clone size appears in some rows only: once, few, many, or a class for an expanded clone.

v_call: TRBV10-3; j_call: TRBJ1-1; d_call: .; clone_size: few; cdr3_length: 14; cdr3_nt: TGTGCCATCAGAACGGTGACAGCTCACGACGAAGCTTTCTTT; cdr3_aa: CAIRTVTAHDEAFF
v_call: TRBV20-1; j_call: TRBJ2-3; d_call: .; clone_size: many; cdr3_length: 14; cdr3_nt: TGCAGTGCTCGGACCCGGGTAGGCACAGATACGCAGTATTTT; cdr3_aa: CSARTRVGTDTQYF
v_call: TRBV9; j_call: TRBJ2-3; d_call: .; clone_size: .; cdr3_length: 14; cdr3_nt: TGTGCCAGCAGCGTAATGACCGGCACAGATACGCAGTATTTT; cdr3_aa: CASSVMTGTDTQYF
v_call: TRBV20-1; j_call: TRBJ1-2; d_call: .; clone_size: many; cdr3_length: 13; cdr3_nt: TGCAGTGCTAGGGGCCGACGGGACTATGGCTACACCTTC; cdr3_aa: CSARGRRDYGYTF
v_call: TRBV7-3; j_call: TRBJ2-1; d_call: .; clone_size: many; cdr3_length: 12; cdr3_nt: TGTGCCAGCAGCGGCTCCTACAATGAGCAGTTCTTC; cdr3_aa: CASSGSYNEQFF
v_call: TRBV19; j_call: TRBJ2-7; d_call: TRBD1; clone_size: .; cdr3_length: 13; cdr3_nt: TGTGCCAGTAGTACCAACACAGGGGGCGAGCAGTACTTC; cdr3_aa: CASSTNTGGEQYF
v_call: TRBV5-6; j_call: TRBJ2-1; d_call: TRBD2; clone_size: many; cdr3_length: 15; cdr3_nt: TGTGCCAGCACCCCAGGACTAGGATCATCCAATGAGCAGTTCTTC; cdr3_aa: CASTPGLGSSNEQFF
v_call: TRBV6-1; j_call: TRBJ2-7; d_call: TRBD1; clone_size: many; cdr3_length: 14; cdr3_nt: TGTGCCAGCACAGGGGACAGGGCGACCTACGAGCAGTACTTC; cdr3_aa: CASTGDRATYEQYF
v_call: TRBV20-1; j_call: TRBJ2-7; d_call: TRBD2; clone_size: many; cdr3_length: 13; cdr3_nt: TGCAGTGCCCTTAGCGGGGGGGCGTACGAGCAGTACTTC; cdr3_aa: CSALSGGAYEQYF
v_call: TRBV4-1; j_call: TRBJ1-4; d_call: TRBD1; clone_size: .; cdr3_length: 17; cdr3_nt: TGCGCCAGCAGCCAAGCACCCGGGCGACAGGGGGACGAAAAACTGTTTTTT; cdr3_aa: CASSQAPGRQGDEKLFF
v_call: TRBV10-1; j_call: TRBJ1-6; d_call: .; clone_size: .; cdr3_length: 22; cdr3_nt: .; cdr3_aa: CASSVVDNLCASKELGNSPLHF
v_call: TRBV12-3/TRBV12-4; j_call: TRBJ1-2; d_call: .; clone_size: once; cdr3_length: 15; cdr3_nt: TGTGCCAGCACCCCCGGGACTAGCGGGGGGCAGGGCTACACCTTC; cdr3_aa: CASTPGTSGGQGYTF
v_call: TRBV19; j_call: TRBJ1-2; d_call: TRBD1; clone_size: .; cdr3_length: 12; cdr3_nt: TGTGCCAGTAGCGGACAGGGTGATGGCTACACCTTC; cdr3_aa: CASSGQGDGYTF
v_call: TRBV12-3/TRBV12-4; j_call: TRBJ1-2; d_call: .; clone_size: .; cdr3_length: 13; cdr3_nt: TGTGCCAGCAGGCGTCAAGGGGCGTACGGCTACACCTTC; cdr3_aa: CASRRQGAYGYTF
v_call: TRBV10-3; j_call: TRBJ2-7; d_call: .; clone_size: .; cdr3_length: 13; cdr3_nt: TGTGCCATCAGGGACCTGCTAACCTACGAGCAGTACTTC; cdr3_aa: CAIRDLLTYEQYF
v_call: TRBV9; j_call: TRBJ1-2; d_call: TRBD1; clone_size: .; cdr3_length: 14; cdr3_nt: TGTGCCAGCAGCGTAGAGGGGGGGACAGCTGGCTACACCTTC; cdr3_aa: CASSVEGGTAGYTF
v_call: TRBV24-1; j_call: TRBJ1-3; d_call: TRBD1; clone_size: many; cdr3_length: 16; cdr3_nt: TGTGCCACCAGTGATTCCGGGACAGACACTGGAAACACCATATATTTT; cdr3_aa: CATSDSGTDTGNTIYF
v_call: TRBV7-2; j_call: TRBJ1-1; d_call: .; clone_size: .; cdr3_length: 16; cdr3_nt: TGTGCCAGCAGCTTGGACAGTCCTATGATGAACACTGAAGCTTTCTTT; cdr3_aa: CASSLDSPMMNTEAFF
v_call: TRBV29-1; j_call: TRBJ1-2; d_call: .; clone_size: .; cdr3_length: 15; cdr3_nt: TGCAGCGTCCATGAGGGGCAGGGCAAGGGCTATGGCTACACCTTC; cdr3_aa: CSVHEGQGKGYGYTF
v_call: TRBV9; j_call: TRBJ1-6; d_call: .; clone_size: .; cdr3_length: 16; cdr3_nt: TGTGCCAGCAGCGTAGGAGGGAACTGGGATAATTCACCCCTCCACTTT; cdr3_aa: CASSVGGNWDNSPLHF
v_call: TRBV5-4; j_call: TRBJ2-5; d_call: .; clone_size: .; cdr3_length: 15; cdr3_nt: TGTGCCAGCAGCACGCCGCGACAGAACCAAGAGACCCAGTACTTC; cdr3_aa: CASSTPRQNQETQYF
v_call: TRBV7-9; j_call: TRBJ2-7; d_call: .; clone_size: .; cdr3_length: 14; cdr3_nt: TGTGCCAGCAGCTTTATGGGGGGCTCCTACGAGCAGTACTTC; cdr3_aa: CASSFMGGSYEQYF
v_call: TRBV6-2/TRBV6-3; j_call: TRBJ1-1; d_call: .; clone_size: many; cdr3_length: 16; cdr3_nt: TGTGCCAGCAGTTACTCGTACGGGACAACCCCACTCGAAGCTTTCTTT; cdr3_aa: CASSYSYGTTPLEAFF
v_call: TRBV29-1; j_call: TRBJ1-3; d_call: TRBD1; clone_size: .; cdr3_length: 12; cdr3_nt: TGCAGCGTAGACAGGGGCGGAAACACCATATATTTT; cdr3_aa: CSVDRGGNTIYF
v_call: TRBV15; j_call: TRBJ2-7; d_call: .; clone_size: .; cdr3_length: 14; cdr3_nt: TGTGCCACCAGCAGAGTTGGGCGGGGTAACGAGCAGTACTTC; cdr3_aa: CATSRVGRGNEQYF
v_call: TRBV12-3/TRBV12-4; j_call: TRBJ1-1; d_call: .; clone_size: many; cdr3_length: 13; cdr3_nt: TGTGCCAGCAGTTTTCAGGGGCCGAGCGTAGCTTTCTTT; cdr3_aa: CASSFQGPSVAFF
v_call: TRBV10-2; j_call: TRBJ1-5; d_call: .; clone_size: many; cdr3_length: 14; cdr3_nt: TGCGCCAGCAGCGACCCCGGGTGGGATCAGCCCCAGCATTTT; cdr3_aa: CASSDPGWDQPQHF
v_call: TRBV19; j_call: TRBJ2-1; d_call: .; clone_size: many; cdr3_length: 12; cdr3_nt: TGTGCCAGTAGTATCGATAGGGATCGACAGTTCTTC; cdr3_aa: CASSIDRDRQFF
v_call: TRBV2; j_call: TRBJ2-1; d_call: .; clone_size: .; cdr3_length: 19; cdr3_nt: TGTGCCAGCAGCGTTACCGGGACCACCTCTTTAAGCTCCTACAATGAGCAGTTCTTC; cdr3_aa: CASSVTGTTSLSSYNEQFF
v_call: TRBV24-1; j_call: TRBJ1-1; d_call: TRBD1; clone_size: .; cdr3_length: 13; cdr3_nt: TGTGCCAGTTCAGGGGGCCCGAACACTGAAGCTTTCTTT; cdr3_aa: CASSGGPNTEAFF
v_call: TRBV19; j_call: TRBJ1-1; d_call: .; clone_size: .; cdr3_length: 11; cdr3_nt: TGTGCCAGTAGCCGGACACGGAAGGCTTTCTTT; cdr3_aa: CASSRTRKAFF
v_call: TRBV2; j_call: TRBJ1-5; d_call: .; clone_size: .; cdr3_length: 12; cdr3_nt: TGTGCCAGCAGTGGCAGGGATCAGCCCCAGCATTTT; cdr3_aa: CASSGRDQPQHF
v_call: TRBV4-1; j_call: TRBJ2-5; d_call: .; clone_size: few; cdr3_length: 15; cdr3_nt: TGCGCCAGCAGCCTGAGTAGGGGGGGGGGAGAGACCCAGTACTTC; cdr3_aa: CASSLSRGGGETQYF
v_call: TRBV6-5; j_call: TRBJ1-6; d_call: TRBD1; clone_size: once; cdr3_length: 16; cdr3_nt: TGTGCCAGCAGCAACGGGCAGGGGGCGAGCTCTTCACCCCTCCACTTT; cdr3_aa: CASSNGQGASSSPLHF